A single sample gave rise to the 3 T cell receptor beta chains below, sequenced in a study of cytomegalovirus exposure and HLA in healthy donors. Primers included in the PCR were 60 Vbeta and 13 Jbeta primers. Assay: immunoSEQ multiplex PCR; the TCRdb copy retains only in-frame clones and omits some. The repertoire holds 210,000 or so clones, approximately 83% seen once, with roughly 10% in the top ten. The specimen sequenced was PBMCs. The source is a woman aged 45-60 years in good health and CMV-seropositive.

The chain carries TRBV18 and TRBJ2-7; TRBD2 is a possible D gene (6 bases). The V end lost 3 bases, the J end lost 7 bases, and 10 bases lay between the germline ends. The CDR3 length is 12 residues. The germline gives CDR1 KGHSH, CDR2 LQKENI. CDR3 residues: CASSPGGGEQYF. The CDR3, as DNA: TGTGCCAGCTCACCCGGTGGGGGGGAGCAGTACTTC.

This chain joins TRBV6-1 and TRBJ1-1; D remains ambiguous. CDR3 length: 15 residues. The V gene's germline CDR1 is MNHNS and CDR2 SASEGT. The ends were cut back, 0 bases at V and 0 bases at J, with 8 bases in the middle. The CDR3 nucleotides read TGTGCCAGCAGTGAAGCTCTGGGCATGAACACTGAAGCTTTCTTT. It translates to CASSEALGMNTEAFF.

This clone occurred a few times. The chain combines TRBV28 with TRBJ1-5; 8 positions agree with TRBD1. The CDR3 covers 14 residues. Germline trimming cut 6 bases from V and 7 bases from J; bases unmatched to any gene: 8. CDR1 is MDHEN, CDR2 SYDVKM, per germline. Here the CDR3 DNA reads TGTGCCAGCAGCCCGGACAGGGTTGCGCAGCCCCAGCATTTT. It is translated as CASSPDRVAQPQHF.